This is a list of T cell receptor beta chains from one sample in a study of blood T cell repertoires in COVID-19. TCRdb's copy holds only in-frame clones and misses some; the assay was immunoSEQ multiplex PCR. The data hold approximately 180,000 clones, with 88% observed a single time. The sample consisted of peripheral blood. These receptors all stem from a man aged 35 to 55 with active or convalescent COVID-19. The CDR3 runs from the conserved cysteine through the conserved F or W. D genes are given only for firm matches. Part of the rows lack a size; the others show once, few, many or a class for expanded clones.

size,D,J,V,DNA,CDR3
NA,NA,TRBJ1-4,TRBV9,TGTGCCAGCAGCGCAATAGGAGGTTCTAATGAAAAACTGTTTTTT,CASSAIGGSNEKLFF
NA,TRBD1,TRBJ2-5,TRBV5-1,TGCGCCAGCAGCTTGGCAGCAGGGGGCGCGGCAGAGACCCAGTACTTC,CASSLAAGGAAETQYF
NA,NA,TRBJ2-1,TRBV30,TGTGCCTGGAGTGTACGACAGGCCTATGAGCAGTTCTTC,CAWSVRQAYEQFF
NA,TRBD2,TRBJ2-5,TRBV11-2,TGTGCCAGCAGCTTGACTAGCGGGGGAGAGACCCAGTACTTC,CASSLTSGGETQYF
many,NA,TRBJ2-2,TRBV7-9,TGTGCCAGCAGCTTGACAGAAACAAACACCGGGGAGCTGTTTTTT,CASSLTETNTGELFF
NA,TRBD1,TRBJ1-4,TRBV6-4,TGTGCCAGCAGGGGACAGGGGGATGAAAAACTGTTTTTT,CASRGQGDEKLFF
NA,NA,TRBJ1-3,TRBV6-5,TGTGCCAGCAGTTACTCCCCCCGGTACTCTGGAAACACCATATATTTT,CASSYSPRYSGNTIYF
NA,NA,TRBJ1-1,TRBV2,TGTGCCAGCAGCCCCCAGGGAGGGGTCTACACTGAAGCTTTCTTT,CASSPQGGVYTEAFF
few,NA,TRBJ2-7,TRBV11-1,TGTGCCAGCGGAGACAGGCTTACCTACGAGCAGTACTTC,CASGDRLTYEQYF
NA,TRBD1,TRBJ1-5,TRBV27,TGTGCCAGCAGTTTATTTAGGACAGGGGTCGGTTTCAGCAATCAGCCCCAGCATTTT,CASSLFRTGVGFSNQPQHF
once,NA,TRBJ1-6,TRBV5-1,TGCGCCAGCAGCTTGGGGTTCGGCTATAATTCACCCCTCCACTTT,CASSLGFGYNSPLHF
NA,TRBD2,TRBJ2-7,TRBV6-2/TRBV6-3,TGTGCCAGCAGTAGGACTAGCGGGGGCTTTGAGCAGTACTTC,CASSRTSGGFEQYF
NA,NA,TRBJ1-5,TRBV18,TGTGCCAGCTCACCACTAGGGGGTAGCAATCAGCCCCAGCATTTT,CASSPLGGSNQPQHF
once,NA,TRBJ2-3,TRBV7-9,TGTGCCAGCAGCTTGCGGTGGCCGCGGACTAGCACAGATACGCAGTATTTT,CASSLRWPRTSTDTQYF
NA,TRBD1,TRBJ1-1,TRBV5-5,TGTGCCAGCCGTCAGGAGGGGGCGATGAGGGGCACTGAAGCTTTCTTT,CASRQEGAMRGTEAFF
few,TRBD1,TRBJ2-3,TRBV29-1,TGCAGCGGGGACAGGGGAGGGGGAGATACGCAGTATTTT,CSGDRGGGDTQYF
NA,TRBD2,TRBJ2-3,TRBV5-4,TGTGCCAGCAGCATCGGGGGGGCTGGAAATACGCAGTATTTT,CASSIGGAGNTQYF
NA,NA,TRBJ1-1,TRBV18,TGTGCCAGCTCAGACAGTAGGAACACTGAAGCTTTCTTT,CASSDSRNTEAFF
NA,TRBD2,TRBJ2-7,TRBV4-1,TGCGCCAGCAGCCAATCTGGCGTGGGGGGGACTCTCTACGAGCAGTACTTC,CASSQSGVGGTLYEQYF
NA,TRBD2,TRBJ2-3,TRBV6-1,TGTGCCAGCAGTGACGGGGGGACGCATACGCAGTATTTT,CASSDGGTHTQYF
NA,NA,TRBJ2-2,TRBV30,TGTGCCTGTTATATTCCCGGGGAGCTGTTTTTT,CACYIPGELFF
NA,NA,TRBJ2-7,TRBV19,TGTGCCAGTAGTATGGGCCTCTCCTACGAGCAGTACTTC,CASSMGLSYEQYF
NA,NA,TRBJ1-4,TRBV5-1,TGCGCCAGCAGCTTGCGGGGGGCTTCTGGTGAAAAACTGTTTTTT,CASSLRGASGEKLFF
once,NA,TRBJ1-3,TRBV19,TGTGCCAGTAGGCAGGGCTCTGGAAACACCATATATTTT,CASRQGSGNTIYF
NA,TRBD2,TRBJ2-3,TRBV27,TGTGCCAGCAGTATGCAGCGACTAGCGGGAGTTTCAGATACGCAGTATTTT,CASSMQRLAGVSDTQYF
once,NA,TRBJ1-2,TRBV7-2,TGTGCCAGCAGCTTAGAGCCTGGTAGAGACTATGGCTACACCTTC,CASSLEPGRDYGYTF
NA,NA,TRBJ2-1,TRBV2,TGTGCCAGCAGTGTGTTCGATGAGCAGTTCTTC,CASSVFDEQFF
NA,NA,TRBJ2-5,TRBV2,TGTGCCAGCAGGGGAGGGGGAGAGACCCAGTACTTC,CASRGGGETQYF
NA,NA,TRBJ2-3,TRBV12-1,TGTGCCAGCAGCTTTGGGGCTAGCGATAGCACAGATACGCAGTATTTT,CASSFGASDSTDTQYF
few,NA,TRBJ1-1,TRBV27,TGTGCCAGCAGCTTGGGGAGCATGAACACTGAAGCTTTCTTT,CASSLGSMNTEAFF
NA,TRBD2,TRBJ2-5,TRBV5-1,TGCGCCAGCAGCTTGTCGGCGGGGGGGAACGGAGAGACCCAGTACTTC,CASSLSAGGNGETQYF
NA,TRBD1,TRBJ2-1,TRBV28,TGTGCCAGCAGCCTGGGACAGGGACGCTACAATGAGCAGTTCTTC,CASSLGQGRYNEQFF
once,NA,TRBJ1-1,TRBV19,TGTGCCAGTAGTTATGGTCGGACAGAACAAGCTTTCTTT,CASSYGRTEQAFF